A selection of T cell receptor beta chains follows, all from one sample in a study of cytomegalovirus exposure and HLA in healthy donors. Assay used: immunoSEQ multiplex PCR; TCRdb lists only in-frame clones, some missing. The sample's table shows 150,000 to 200,000 clones. The sequenced sample was PBMCs. The receptors derive from a man aged 25-45 years in good health and CMV-seronegative. The CDR3 runs from the conserved cysteine through the conserved F or W. A D gene is named only where the DNA matches it firmly.

D: TRBD2; V: TRBV9; J: TRBJ2-1; CDR3: CASSVGTSGYNEQFF
D: .; V: TRBV19; J: TRBJ2-1; CDR3: CASRKTVVGNEQFF
D: .; V: TRBV27; J: TRBJ2-3; CDR3: CASSYDSITQYF
D: TRBD2; V: TRBV5-1; J: TRBJ2-1; CDR3: CASSPPGLDNEQFF
D: .; V: TRBV6-1; J: TRBJ2-7; CDR3: CASSDFQRAGGLGEQYF
D: .; V: TRBV7-6; J: TRBJ1-2; CDR3: CASTTEGGVKGYTF
D: TRBD2; V: TRBV29-1; J: TRBJ2-1; CDR3: CSVEGLALVSYNEQFF
D: .; V: TRBV27; J: TRBJ2-7; CDR3: CASSLGLGSSYEQYF
D: .; V: TRBV7-3; J: TRBJ2-1; CDR3: CASSLGQLQSSYNEQFF
D: .; V: TRBV7-2; J: TRBJ1-5; CDR3: CASSLQENQPQHF
D: TRBD1; V: TRBV11-1; J: TRBJ2-2; CDR3: CASSFAGTGNTGELFF
D: .; V: TRBV30; J: TRBJ1-1; CDR3: CAWSVGGVYTEAFF
D: .; V: TRBV6-5; J: TRBJ1-2; CDR3: CASTGSLSPHGYTF
D: .; V: TRBV4-1; J: TRBJ2-5; CDR3: CASSQDWSREREQYF
D: .; V: TRBV19; J: TRBJ2-4; CDR3: CASSIGLAKNIQYF
D: .; V: TRBV18; J: TRBJ2-5; CDR3: CASSPDSFQEAQYF
D: .; V: TRBV9; J: TRBJ2-1; CDR3: CASSVETLRDEQFF
D: TRBD2; V: TRBV7-2; J: TRBJ2-5; CDR3: CASSFLPGGGEGTQYF
D: .; V: TRBV25-1; J: TRBJ2-5; CDR3: CASSFGQYQETQYF
D: .; V: TRBV2; J: TRBJ2-3; CDR3: CASKLSTDTQYF
D: .; V: TRBV30; J: TRBJ2-2; CDR3: CAWAGVTGELFF
D: .; V: TRBV13; J: TRBJ1-1; CDR3: CASSLGQLNTEAFF
D: TRBD1; V: TRBV16; J: TRBJ1-1; CDR3: CASSDNRGGRTEAFF
D: .; V: TRBV14; J: TRBJ1-1; CDR3: CASSQGYSTEAFF
D: TRBD1; V: TRBV5-4; J: TRBJ1-4; CDR3: CASSWDRGSEKLFF
D: TRBD1; V: TRBV27; J: TRBJ2-2; CDR3: CASSLRGQGASGAGELFF
D: TRBD2; V: TRBV27; J: TRBJ2-7; CDR3: CASSKTGGPGEQYF
D: TRBD1; V: TRBV5-4; J: TRBJ2-2; CDR3: CASSQGQGPGGELFF
D: TRBD2; V: TRBV7-9; J: TRBJ2-5; CDR3: CASSLGGGQETQYF
D: TRBD1; V: TRBV11-3; J: TRBJ1-1; CDR3: CASSSGQGAGNTEAFF
D: .; V: TRBV9; J: TRBJ2-2; CDR3: CASSPSSTGELFF
D: TRBD2; V: TRBV5-6; J: TRBJ2-4; CDR3: CASSLGPSGAKNIQYF
D: TRBD2; V: TRBV5-6; J: TRBJ2-1; CDR3: CASSDQVRGSSYNEQFF
D: .; V: TRBV2; J: TRBJ2-7; CDR3: CASSDWGRREIYEQYF